This TCR beta chain was captured by sequencing in a study of fetal regulatory T cell absence and autoimmunity. Measured with immunoSEQ multiplex PCR; TCRdb has only the in-frame clones, and not every one. This table has some 87,000 clones, roughly 70% appearing once. The CDR3 has 15 amino acids. The germline CDR1 and CDR2 sequences are PRHDT and FYEKMQ (reference sequence). Losses at the gene ends were 5 bases for V and 5 bases for J; bases not matched to a gene: 3. Sequenced sample: pancreas tissue. The source is a male donor with IPEX syndrome. This chain uses TRBV13 with TRBJ2-4; 13 bases fit TRBD2. CDR3 coding DNA: TGTGCCAGCAGCGCCGGACTAGCGGGAGAAAACATTCAGTACTTC. Amino acid sequence: CASSAGLAGENIQYF.